The present TCR beta chain was sequenced within a study of T cells in Graves' hyperthyroidism and ophthalmopathy. Researchers defined stable Graves' hyperthyroidism as no ophthalmopathy progression within 18 months. Newly diagnosed hyperthyroidism patients aged 18 to 65 years had disease lasting under 2 months. It was RNA transcripts that yielded the amplified TCR beta CDR3 regions. First-round RT-PCR with HTBI primers amplified the TCR CDR3 region. Each CDR3 protein is one row after TCRdb ran MiXCR on the multiplex PCR reads. The sample gives approximately 560,000 distinct CDR3 sequences, roughly 50% of which show up once; about 8.2% is in the top ten. CDR3 length: 12 amino acids. Germline CDR1 reads SGHVS; CDR2 reads FQNEAQ. Turning to this clonotype: Being one base from a much bigger clone, this may be a read error.

The rearrangement joins TRBV7-8 to TRBJ2-2; a weak D match, TRBD1 (5 bases). The specimen sequenced was peripheral blood or thyroid tissue (not recorded which). The TCR comes from a woman aged 18-35 years with Graves' hyperthyroidism. DNA for the CDR3: TGTGCCAGCAGCCTAATAGGGGCTGAGCTGTCTTTT. Its protein is CASSLIGAELSF.